This TCR beta chain was obtained from a study of blood T cell repertoires in COVID-19. In the study overall: Samples taken during acute and convalescent COVID-19 were collected in the United States, Italy and Spain. PBMCs, B-cell-depleted T cells, or T cells provided the cDNA or gDNA that made up the material.

In the study's own analysis: The assay estimated nucleated cells by amplifying reference gene primers. Using immunoSEQ multiplex PCR, the repertoire was profiled, and TCRdb retains in-frame clones only, with some absent. V, J and clone size were drawn from that table, and D and trimming were deduced from the DNA. Here the sample spans about 130,000 clones, about 80% being singletons. The CDR3 runs 14 residues. Germline CDR1 reads MNHEY; CDR2 reads SVGAGI. Trimming stripped 6 bases from V and 3 bases from J, with 9 bases between. The source of this sequence is a woman older than 75 with acute or convalescent COVID-19. The V call is TRBV6-5, the J call TRBJ2-6; the D is unclear. What was sequenced was peripheral blood. CDR3 region: CASSVGNGANVLTF. CDR3 DNA sequence: TGTGCCAGCAGCGTGGGCAATGGGGCCAACGTCCTGACTTTC.